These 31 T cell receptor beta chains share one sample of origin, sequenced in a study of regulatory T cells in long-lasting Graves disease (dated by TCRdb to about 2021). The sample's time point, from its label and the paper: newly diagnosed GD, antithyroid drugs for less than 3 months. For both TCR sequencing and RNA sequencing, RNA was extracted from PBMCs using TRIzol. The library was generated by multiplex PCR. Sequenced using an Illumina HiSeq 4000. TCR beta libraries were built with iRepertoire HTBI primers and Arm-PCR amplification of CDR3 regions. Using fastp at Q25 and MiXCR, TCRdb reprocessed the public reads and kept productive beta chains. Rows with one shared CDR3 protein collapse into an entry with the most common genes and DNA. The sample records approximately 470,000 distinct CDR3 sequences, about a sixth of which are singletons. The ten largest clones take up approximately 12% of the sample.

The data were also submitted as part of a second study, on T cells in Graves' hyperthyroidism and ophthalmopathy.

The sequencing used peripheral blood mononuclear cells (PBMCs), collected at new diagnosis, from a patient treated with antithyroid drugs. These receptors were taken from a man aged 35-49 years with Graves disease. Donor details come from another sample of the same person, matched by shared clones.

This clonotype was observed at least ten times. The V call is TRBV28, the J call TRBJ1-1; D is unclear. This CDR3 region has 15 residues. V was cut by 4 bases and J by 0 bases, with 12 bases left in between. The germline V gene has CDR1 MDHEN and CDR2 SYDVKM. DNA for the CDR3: TGTGCCAGCAGTTCCGGATGGGCGATGAACACTGAAGCTTTCTTT. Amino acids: CASSSGWAMNTEAFF.

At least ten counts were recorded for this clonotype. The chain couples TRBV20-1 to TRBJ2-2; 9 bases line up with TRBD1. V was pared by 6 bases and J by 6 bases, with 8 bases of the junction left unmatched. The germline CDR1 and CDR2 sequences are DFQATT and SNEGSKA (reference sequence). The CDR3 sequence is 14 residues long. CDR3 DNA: TGCAGTGCCTACCACAGGGGGCATTCCGGGGAGCTGTTTTTT. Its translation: CSAYHRGHSGELFF.

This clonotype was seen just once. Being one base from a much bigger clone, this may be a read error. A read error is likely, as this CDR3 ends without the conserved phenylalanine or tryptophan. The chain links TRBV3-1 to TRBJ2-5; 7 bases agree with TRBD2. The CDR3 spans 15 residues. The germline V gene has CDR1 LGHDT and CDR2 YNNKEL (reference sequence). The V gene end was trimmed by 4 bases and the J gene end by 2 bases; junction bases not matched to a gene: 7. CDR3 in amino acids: CASSRLSGGQETQYS. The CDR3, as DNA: TGTGCCAGCAGCCGACTATCGGGAGGTCAAGAGACCCAGTACTCC.

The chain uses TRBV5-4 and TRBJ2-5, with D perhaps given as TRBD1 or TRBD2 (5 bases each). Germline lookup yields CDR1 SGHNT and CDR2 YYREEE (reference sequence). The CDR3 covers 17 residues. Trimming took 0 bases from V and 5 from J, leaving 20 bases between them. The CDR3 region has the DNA TGTGCCAGCAGCTTGGGGCCGGGGCAGGGAGTTCGGGAGACCCAGTACTTC. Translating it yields CASSLGPGQGVRETQYF.

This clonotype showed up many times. The CDR3: CSARRSGTRITGELFF. The CDR3 bases are TGCAGTGCCCGCCGTTCGGGGACTAGGATTACCGGGGAGCTGTTTTTT. V usage is TRBV20-1 and J usage is TRBJ2-2, with 8 positions matching TRBD2. The CDR3 extends over 16 amino acids. Trimming at V came to 6 bases and at J to 5 bases, leaving 14 bases not matched to a gene. CDR1 and CDR2 (germline): DFQATT, SNEGSKA (reference sequence).

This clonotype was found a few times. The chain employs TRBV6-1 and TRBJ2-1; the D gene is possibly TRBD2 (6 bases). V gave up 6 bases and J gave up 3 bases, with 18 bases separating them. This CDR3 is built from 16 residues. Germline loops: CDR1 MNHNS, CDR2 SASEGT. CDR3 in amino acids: CASSRPGIAVYNEQFF. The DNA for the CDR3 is TGTGCCAGCAGCCGACCGGGGATAGCGGTCTACAATGAGCAGTTCTTC.

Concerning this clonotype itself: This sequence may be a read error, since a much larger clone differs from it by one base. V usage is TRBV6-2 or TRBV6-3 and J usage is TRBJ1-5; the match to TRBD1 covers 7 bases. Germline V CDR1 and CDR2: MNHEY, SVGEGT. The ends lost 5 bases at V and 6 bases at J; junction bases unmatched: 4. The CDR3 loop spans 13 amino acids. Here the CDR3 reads CASSPDRLQPQHF. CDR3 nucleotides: TGTGCCAGCAGTCCGGACAGGCTTCAGCCCCAGCATTTT.

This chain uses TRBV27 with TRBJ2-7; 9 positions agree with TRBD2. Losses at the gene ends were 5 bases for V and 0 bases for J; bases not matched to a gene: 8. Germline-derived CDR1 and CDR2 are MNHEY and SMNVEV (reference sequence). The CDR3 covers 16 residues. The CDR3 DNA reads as TGTGCCAGCAGTAGGGCTAGCGGGACAAGCTCCTACGAGCAGTACTTC. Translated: CASSRASGTSSYEQYF.

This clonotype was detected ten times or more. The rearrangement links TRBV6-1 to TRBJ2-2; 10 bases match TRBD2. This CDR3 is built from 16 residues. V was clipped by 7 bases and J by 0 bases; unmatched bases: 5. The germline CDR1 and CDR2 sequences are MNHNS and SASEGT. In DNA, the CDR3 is TGTGCCAGCACAGCGAGCGGGAGGGCGAACACCGGGGAGCTGTTTTTT. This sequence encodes CASTASGRANTGELFF.

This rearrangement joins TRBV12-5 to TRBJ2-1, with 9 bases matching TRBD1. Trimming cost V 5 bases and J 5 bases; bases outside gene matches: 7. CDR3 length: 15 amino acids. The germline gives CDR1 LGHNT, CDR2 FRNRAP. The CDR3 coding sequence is TGTGCTAGTGGTCCGCTACGGACAGGGGACAATGAGCAGTTCTTC. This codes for CASGPLRTGDNEQFF.

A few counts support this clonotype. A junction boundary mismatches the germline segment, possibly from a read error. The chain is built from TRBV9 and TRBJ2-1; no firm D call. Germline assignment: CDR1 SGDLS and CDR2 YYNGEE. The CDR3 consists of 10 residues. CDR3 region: CASSPRPESF. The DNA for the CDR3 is TGTGCCAGCAGCCCCAGGCCGGAATCCTTC.

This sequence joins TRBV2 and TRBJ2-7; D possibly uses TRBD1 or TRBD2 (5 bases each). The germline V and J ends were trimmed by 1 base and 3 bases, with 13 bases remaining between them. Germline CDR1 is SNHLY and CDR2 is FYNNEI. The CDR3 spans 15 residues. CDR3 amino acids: CASSEGGGTYYEQYF. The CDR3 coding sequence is TGTGCCAGCAGTGAAGGTGGGGGAACATACTACGAGCAGTACTTC.

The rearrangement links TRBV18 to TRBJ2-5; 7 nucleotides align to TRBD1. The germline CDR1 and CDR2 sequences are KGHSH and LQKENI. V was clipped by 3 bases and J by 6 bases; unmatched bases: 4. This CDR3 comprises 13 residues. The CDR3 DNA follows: TGTGCCAGCTCACCGGACAGGTTAAAGACCCAGTACTTC. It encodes CASSPDRLKTQYF. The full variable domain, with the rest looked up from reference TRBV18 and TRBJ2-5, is NAGVMQNPRHLVRRRGQEARLRCSPMKGHSHVYWYRQLPEEGLKFMVYLQKENIIDESGMPKERFSAEFPKEGPSILRIQQVVRGDSAAYFCASSPDRLKTQYFGPGTRLLVL.

This CDR3 is CATSDLLGSGTGELFF. The CDR3 nucleotides read TGTGCCACCAGTGATTTGTTAGGATCGGGCACCGGGGAGCTGTTTTTT. The rearrangement links TRBV24-1 to TRBJ2-2; D unresolved. Between the trimmed V and J ends, which lost 0 bases and 4 bases, there was a span of 11 bases. CDR3 length: 16 amino acids. In germline, CDR1 is KGHDR, CDR2 SFDVKD.

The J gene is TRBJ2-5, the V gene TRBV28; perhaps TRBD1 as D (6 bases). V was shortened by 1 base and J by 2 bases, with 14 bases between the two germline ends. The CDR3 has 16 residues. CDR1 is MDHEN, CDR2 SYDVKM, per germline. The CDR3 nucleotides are TGTGCCAGCAGTTTATTGGGGCCCGGACAGCAAGAGACCCAGTACTTC. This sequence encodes CASSLLGPGQQETQYF.

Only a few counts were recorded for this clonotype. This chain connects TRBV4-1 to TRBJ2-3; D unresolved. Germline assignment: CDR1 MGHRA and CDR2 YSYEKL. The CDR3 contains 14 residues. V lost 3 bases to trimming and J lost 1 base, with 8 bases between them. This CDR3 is CASSQSLGTDTQYF. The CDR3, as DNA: TGCGCCAGCAGCCAGTCCCTCGGCACAGATACGCAGTATTTT.

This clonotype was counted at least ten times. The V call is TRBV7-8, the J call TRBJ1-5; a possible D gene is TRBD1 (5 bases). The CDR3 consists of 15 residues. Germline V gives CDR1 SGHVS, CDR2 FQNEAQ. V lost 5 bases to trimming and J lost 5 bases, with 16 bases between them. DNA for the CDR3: TGTGCCAGCAGCGTCTTACGGGACGGTCATCAGCCCCAGCATTTT. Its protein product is CASSVLRDGHQPQHF.

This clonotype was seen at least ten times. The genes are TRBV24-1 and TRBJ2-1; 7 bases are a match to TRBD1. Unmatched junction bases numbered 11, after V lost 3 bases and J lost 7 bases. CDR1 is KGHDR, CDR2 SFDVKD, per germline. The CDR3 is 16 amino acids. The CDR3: CATSDPRGPQGNEQFF. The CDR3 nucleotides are TGTGCCACCAGTGATCCCCGGGGCCCACAGGGGAATGAGCAGTTCTTC.

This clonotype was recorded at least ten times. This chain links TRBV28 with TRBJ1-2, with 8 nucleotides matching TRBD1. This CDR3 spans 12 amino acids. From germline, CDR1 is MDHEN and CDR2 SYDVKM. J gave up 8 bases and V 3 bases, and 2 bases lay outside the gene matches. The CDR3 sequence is CASSLTGDGYTF. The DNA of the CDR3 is TGTGCCAGCAGTTTGACAGGGGACGGCTACACCTTC.

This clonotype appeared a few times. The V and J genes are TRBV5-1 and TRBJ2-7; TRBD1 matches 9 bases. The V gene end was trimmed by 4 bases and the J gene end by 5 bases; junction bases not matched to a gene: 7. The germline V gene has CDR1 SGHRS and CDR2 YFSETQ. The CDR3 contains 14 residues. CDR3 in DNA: TGCGCCAGCAGCCCGGGACAGGGCGGGCACGAGCAGTACTTC. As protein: CASSPGQGGHEQYF.

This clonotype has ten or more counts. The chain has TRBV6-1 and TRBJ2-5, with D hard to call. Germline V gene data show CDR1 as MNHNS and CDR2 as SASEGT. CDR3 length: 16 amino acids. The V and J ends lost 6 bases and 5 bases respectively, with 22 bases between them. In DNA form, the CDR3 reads TGTGCCAGCAGCGGACCCCCCCCGGGTAGGCTGGAGACCCAGTACTTC. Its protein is CASSGPPPGRLETQYF.

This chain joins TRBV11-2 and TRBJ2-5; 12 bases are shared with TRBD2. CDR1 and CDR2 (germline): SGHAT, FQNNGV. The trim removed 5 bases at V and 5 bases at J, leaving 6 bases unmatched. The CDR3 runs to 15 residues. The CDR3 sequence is CASSQRTSGDETQYF. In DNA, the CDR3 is TGTGCCAGCAGCCAGAGGACTAGCGGGGACGAGACCCAGTACTTC.

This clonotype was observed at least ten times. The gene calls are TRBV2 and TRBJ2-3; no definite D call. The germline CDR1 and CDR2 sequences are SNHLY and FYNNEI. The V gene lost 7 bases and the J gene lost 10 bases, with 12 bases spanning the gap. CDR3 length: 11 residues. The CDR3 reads CASITKTSQYF. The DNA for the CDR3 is TGTGCCAGCATCACGAAGACTTCGCAGTATTTT.

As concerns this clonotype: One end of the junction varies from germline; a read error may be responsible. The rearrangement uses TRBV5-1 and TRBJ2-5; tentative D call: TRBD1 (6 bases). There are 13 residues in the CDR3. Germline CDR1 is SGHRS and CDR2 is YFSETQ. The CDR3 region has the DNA TGCGCCAGCAGCTTGGACAGGGTTGAGACCCTGTACTTC. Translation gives CASSLDRVETLYF.

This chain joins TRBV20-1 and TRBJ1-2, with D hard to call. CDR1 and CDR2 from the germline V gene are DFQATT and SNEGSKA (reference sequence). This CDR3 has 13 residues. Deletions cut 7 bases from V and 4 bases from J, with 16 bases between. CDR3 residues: CSGLAGVGYGYTF. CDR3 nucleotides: TGCAGTGGGCTCGCGGGCGTGGGCTATGGCTACACCTTC.

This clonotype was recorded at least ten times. The CDR3 DNA sequence: TGCAGTGCCGACATAGCGACCACAGATACGCAGTATTTT. Protein: CSADIATTDTQYF. The chain employs TRBV20-1 and TRBJ2-3; tentatively, D is TRBD2 (5 bases). Germline assignment: CDR1 DFQATT and CDR2 SNEGSKA (reference sequence). V dropped 6 bases and J dropped 2 bases, with 12 bases sitting between them. This CDR3 has 13 residues.

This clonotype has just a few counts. The CDR3: CASSFGRDYRTQYF. DNA of the CDR3: TGTGCCAGCAGTTTCGGACGCGATTATCGGACGCAGTATTTT. The V gene is TRBV7-8, the J gene TRBJ2-3, with D uncertain. CDR3 length: 14 amino acids. With 6 bases removed from V and 9 bases from J, the gap between germline ends came to 19 bases. Germline CDR1 SGHVS, CDR2 FQNEAQ.

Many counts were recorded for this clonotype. CDR3 in amino acids: CASTSGIAYEQYF. CDR3 sequence (DNA): TGTGCCAGCACGAGCGGGATCGCCTACGAGCAGTACTTC. This rearrangement joins TRBV28 to TRBJ2-7; TRBD2 aligns across 7 bases. This CDR3 is built from 13 residues. The junction had 5 bases not matched to a gene; V was cut back by 7 bases and J by 2 bases. In germline, CDR1 is MDHEN, CDR2 SYDVKM.

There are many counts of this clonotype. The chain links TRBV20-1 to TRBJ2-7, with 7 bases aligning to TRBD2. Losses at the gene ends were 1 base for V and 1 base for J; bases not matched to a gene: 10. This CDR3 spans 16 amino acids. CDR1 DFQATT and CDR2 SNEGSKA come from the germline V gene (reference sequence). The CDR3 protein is CSARGGASGRSYEQYF. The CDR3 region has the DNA TGCAGTGCTAGAGGGGGTGCTAGCGGCCGGTCCTACGAGCAGTACTTC.

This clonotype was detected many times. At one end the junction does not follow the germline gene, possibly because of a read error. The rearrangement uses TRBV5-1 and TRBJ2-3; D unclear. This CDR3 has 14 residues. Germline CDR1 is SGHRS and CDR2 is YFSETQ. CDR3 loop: CASSLGHSTDTQYF. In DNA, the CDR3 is TGTGCCAGCAGCTTAGGGCATAGCACAGATACGCAGTATTTT.

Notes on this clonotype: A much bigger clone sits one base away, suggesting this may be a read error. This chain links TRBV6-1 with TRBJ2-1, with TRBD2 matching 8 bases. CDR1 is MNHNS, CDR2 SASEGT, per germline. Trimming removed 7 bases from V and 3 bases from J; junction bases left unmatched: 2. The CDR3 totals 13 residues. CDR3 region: CASKLADYNEQFF. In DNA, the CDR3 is TGTGCCAGCAAACTAGCGGACTACAATGAGCAGTTCTTC.